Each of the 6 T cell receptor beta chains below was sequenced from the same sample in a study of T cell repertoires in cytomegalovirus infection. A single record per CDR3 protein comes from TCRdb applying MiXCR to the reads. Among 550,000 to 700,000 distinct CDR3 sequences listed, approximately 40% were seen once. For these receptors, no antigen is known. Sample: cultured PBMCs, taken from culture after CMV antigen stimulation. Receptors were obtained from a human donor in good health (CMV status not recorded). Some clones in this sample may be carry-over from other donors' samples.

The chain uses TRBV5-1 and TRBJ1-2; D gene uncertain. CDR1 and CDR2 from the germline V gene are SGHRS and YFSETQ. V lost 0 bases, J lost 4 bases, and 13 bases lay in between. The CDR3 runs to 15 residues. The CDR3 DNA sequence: TGCGCCAGCAGCTTGGTCGGGGAAGTAGGCTATGGCTACACCTTC. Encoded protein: CASSLVGEVGYGYTF.

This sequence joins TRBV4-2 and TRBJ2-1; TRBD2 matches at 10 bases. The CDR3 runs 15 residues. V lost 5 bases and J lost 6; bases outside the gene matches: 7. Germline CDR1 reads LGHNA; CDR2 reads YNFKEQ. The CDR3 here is CASSYETSGLNEQFF. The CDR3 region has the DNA TGTGCCAGCAGCTACGAGACTAGCGGGCTCAATGAGCAGTTCTTC.

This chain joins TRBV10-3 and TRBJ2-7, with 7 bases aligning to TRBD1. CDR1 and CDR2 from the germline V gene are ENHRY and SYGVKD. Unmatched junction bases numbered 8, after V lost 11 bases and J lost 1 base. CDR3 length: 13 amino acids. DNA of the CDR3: TGTGCCTCAGGACAGGTTAATTCCTACGAGCAGTACTTC. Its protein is CASGQVNSYEQYF.

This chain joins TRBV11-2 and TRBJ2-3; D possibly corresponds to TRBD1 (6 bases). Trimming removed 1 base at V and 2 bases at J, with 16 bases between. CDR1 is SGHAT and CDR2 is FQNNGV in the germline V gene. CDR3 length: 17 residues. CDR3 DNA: TGTGCCAGCAGCTTAGTAGGGGCCAGGGGCTACACAGATACGCAGTATTTT. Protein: CASSLVGARGYTDTQYF.

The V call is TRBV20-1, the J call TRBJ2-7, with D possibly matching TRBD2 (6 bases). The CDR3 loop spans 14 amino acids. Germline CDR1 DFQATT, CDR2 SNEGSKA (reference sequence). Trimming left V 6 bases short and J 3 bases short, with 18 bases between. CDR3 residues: CSAAPGLRSYEQYF. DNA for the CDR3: TGCAGTGCGGCTCCGGGACTGAGGAGCTACGAGCAGTACTTC.

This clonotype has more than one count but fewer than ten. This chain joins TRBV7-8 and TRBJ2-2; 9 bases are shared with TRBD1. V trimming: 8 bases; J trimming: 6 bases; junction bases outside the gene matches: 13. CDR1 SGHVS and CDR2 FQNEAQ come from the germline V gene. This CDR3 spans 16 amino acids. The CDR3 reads CASCAQGATAAGELFF. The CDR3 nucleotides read TGTGCCAGCTGCGCACAGGGGGCAACAGCCGCCGGGGAGCTGTTTTTT.